This is a list of T cell receptor beta chains from one sample in a study of regulatory T cells in long-lasting Graves disease. TCRdb re-derived calls from the multiplex PCR reads in MiXCR, one entry per CDR3 protein. The profile shows hundreds of thousands of distinct CDR3 sequences, roughly 14% of them singletons. These data were also reused for a study on T cells in Graves' hyperthyroidism and ophthalmopathy.

This specimen consisted of peripheral blood mononuclear cells (PBMCs), obtained at new diagnosis, from a patient treated with antithyroid drugs. The receptors originated from a man aged 30 to 39 with Graves disease. The CDR3 runs from the conserved cysteine through the conserved F or W.

v_call cdr3_aa
TRBV3-1 CASTNRSGRELTGELFF
TRBV3-1 CASSHRGSQETQYF
TRBV29-1 CSVEDWGDRGSYEQYF
TRBV12-3/TRBV12-4 CASLVDSSGGKLFF
TRBV12-3/TRBV12-4 CASSLTPINEQFF
TRBV5-1 CASSLESPRGEQYF
TRBV27 CASSLQGSATQYF
TRBV2 CASSTSGVSTDTQYF
TRBV2 CARILTGEFGYTF
TRBV7-9 CASSPTSSVTGELFF
TRBV7-3 CASSYRDGGTQYF
TRBV30 CAWSVQGRLNTEAFF
TRBV28 CASSPGTGATYEQYF
TRBV18 CASSSSGVLQETQYF
TRBV29-1 CSASTSGMADTQYF
TRBV5-6 CASSAGLAVRQGSYNEQFF
TRBV24-1 CATGTGGNEQFF
TRBV7-3 CASSLTKDTEAFF
TRBV5-1 CAPHGGGQETQYF
TRBV27 CASRPGQTNSPLHF
TRBV30 CAWGAGGYYGYTF
TRBV12-3/TRBV12-4 CASSQRQGAGQEELFF
TRBV5-5 CASSFSGSSNNEQFF
TRBV28 CASSPLLAGGSKYNEQFF
TRBV29-1 CSVESDRDSGYGYTF
TRBV6-1 CASSSSDGAYEQYF
TRBV6-1 CASRPTSVRYNSPLHF
TRBV13 CASSQGTGDETQYF
TRBV7-9 CASSLSLRESFYNEQFF
TRBV6-1 CASRSRAGELFF
TRBV7-2 CASTREDLGTDTQYF
TRBV6-5 CASSYSAKGWYGYTF
TRBV20-1 CKVRGIGEKLFF
TRBV7-9 CASSLTSGTLEELFF
TRBV18 CASSPPGGWGNEQFF
TRBV29-1 CSVGDLDAVYGYTF
TRBV11-2 CASSSHRDRGPSTGELFF
TRBV20-1 CSARPTGRRQYF
TRBV2 CASSDGLVETQYF
TRBV7-9 CASSLRLAGGGNEQFF
TRBV29-1 CSVDRDPGAGYTF
TRBV4-1 CASSQDFRDREADTQYF
TRBV4-2 CASSQELTRSGLAFTDTQYF